The TCR beta chain described here comes from a study of blood T cell repertoires in COVID-19. Study background: Both acute and convalescent COVID-19 samples were obtained from the United States, Italy and Spain. T cells, B-cell-depleted T cells, or PBMCs supplied cDNA or gDNA.

The CDR3 runs to 16 residues. V dropped 7 bases and J dropped 8; count of bases not matched to a gene: 14. CDR1 is SGHRS and CDR2 is YFSETQ in the germline V gene. Original data processing: Nucleated cell counts were estimated from reference gene primer amplification. The assay was immunoSEQ multiplex PCR, and TCRdb's table has in-frame clones only and misses some. V and J calls and clone size are those listed in that table; D and trimming were worked out from the DNA. Of about 300,000 clones listed, around four fifths were seen once; the top ten hold 1% to 1.5%. Sequenced input: peripheral blood. This sequence originates from a woman between 45 and 60 years old with acute or convalescent COVID-19. The J gene is TRBJ2-1, the V gene TRBV5-1, with TRBD1 matching over 11 bases. The CDR3 protein is CASCRYPGTGGDEQFF. The CDR3 region has the DNA TGCGCCAGCTGCCGTTACCCCGGGACAGGGGGGGATGAGCAGTTCTTC.